This section outlines one TCR beta chain sequence together with its context. The antigen is undetermined. V shed 3 bases and J shed 6 bases, with 9 bases lying between them. The CDR3 has 12 amino acids. Germline CDR1 and CDR2: LGHDT and YNNKEL (reference sequence). This entry belongs to a study of T cells in Graves' hyperthyroidism and ophthalmopathy. Looking at the study overall: Any treatment followed the collection of peripheral blood at initial diagnosis.

Overall study results and limits: Also found in blood were most expanded thyroid clonotypes above 0.001.

TCR beta CDR3 sequences were amplified from RNA transcripts. Using the HTBI primer set, a first-round RT-PCR was run on the TCR CDR3. TCRdb ran MiXCR on the multiplex PCR reads and lists one entry per CDR3 protein. The data hold approximately 600,000 distinct CDR3 sequences, with around 14% observed a single time. The study enrolled patients aged 18 to 65 with newly diagnosed hyperthyroidism of under 2 months' duration. Uncontrolled infection, other autoimmune disease, pregnancy or lactation led to exclusion. The sample taken for sequencing was blood. This TCR came from a woman aged 30 to 39 with Graves' hyperthyroidism that later progressed to Graves' ophthalmopathy. The chain links TRBV3-1 to TRBJ2-7; D is ambiguous. CDR3 loop: CASSQSDSEQYF. CDR3 sequence (DNA): TGTGCCAGCAGCCAGAGCGATTCCGAGCAGTACTTC.